This TCR beta chain comes out of a study of T-cell memory formation after mild COVID-19 (dated by TCRdb to the early 2020s). At the level of the whole study: Most TCR sequence clusters were specific to one of the two donors. In a couple of donors, T-cell clones that expanded and contracted after mild COVID-19 were tracked by sequencing TCRalpha and TCRbeta repertoires over time. The cohort comprised two young, previously healthy adult volunteers, one female and one male.

The paper as a whole reports these results and caveats: The study included only a couple of mild cases, and larger cohorts that include severe cases with pre-infection samples were judged to be necessary. Some responding clones were found in pre-infection memory, which suggests that pre-existing cross-reactive memory T cells took part in the SARS-CoV-2 response. Contracting CD4+ clones turned up mainly in the CM and EM memory subsets, whereas EMRA was where CD8+ clones were enriched. SARS-CoV-2 specificity of the second-wave clones peaking on day 37 was not confirmed. From day 15 to 85, contracting clones showed balanced CD4/CD8 phenotypes, whereas a second wave of clones that expanded from day 15 to 37 leaned towards CD4+.

As to this clonotype: What antigen it recognizes has not been identified. No much larger clonotype is one base removed from it; base qualities were not supplied.

These reads were obtained on an Illumina NovaSeq 6000. cDNA libraries for TCRalpha and TCRbeta were prepared by 5'RACE using constant-segment primers, with sample barcodes and unique molecular identifiers added. RNA was extracted from every sample with Trizol reagent. Amplification of the libraries took two PCR steps, and the second step added a second sample barcode plus Illumina TruSeq adapters. The libraries were sequenced on an Illumina NovaSeq using 2 x 150 bp paired-end reads. Processing in the source paper ran as follows. Reads were demultiplexed and collapsed into UMI-guided consensus sequences with migec v1.2.7. Using mixcr v2.1.11, the UMI consensuses were aligned to TRA and TRB V and J templates and assembled into clonotypes. Clonotypes were classified as expanded or contracted when called significant by both edgeR and NoisET, with noise models trained on biological replicates. For edgeR calls, the thresholds were a false discovery rate-adjusted p below 0.01 and a log2 fold-change of 1. As an exploratory analysis of dynamics, max-normalized trajectories of the 1000 most abundant clonotypes were examined by PCA with hierarchical clustering. Separately sequenced CD4+ and CD8+ repertoires were used to assign the CD4 or CD8 phenotype of responding clones. TCRdb cleaned the public reads at Q25 with fastp, built clones with MiXCR and kept in-frame beta chains. Duplicate CDR3 protein sequences are folded into a single record with the most common DNA and genes. These V and J calls rely on TCRdb rather than the paper's analysis. This sample gives 430,000 or so distinct CDR3 sequences in total; approximately 23% of them show up just once. The top ten constitute around 12% of the sample.

PBMCs were isolated by Ficoll-Paque density gradient centrifugation. The V and J ends are trimmed by 6 bases and 5 bases, leaving 16 bases between them. Per the germline V gene, SQVTM is the CDR1 and ANQGSEA is the CDR2. The CDR3 runs 13 amino acids, cysteine and phenylalanine included. The only DNA kept is the CDR3, 39 bases in frame from the first base. The receptor's source is an adult woman who had mild COVID-19 (a few samples of this study predate the infection). The sample titles of this study are shuffled in the database, so cell type and time point are left out; the donor was told from shared clones. The sequenced sample consisted of PBMCs or a T cell subset sorted from them (not recorded which). The rearranged chain carries TRBV29-1 and TRBJ2-5, with TRBD2 as a weak D call on 6 bases. This receptor carries the CDR3 CSVSQGAGETQYF. DNA sequence: TGCAGCGTGAGCCAGGGCGCGGGGGAGACCCAGTACTTC.